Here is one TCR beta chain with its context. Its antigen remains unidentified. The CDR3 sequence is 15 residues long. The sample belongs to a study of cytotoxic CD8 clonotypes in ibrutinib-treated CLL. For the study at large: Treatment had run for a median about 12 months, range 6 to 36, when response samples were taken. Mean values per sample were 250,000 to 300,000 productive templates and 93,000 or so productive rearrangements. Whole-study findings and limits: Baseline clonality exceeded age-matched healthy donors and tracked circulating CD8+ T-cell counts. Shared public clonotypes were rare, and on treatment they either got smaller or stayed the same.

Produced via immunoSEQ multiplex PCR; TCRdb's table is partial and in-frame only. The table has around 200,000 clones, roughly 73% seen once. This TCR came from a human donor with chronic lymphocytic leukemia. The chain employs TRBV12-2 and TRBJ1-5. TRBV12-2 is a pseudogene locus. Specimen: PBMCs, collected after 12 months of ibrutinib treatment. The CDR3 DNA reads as TGTGCAAGTCGCTACACCAGGACCCGAGATCAGCCCCAGCATTTT. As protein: CASRYTRTRDQPQHF.